The 13 T cell receptor beta chains below come from one sample, sequenced in a study of T-cell reconstitution after alpha-beta-depleted transplantation in children. Unique molecular identifiers were used in preparing the TCRbeta library. TCRdb fed the PCR reads into MiXCR, producing one record per CDR3 protein. The data contain roughly 610,000 distinct CDR3 sequences, 10% to 13% of them singletons. The sample was PBMCs from the stem cell graft donor, taken from the stem cell graft. The receptors shown here come from a human donor who donated a stem cell graft to a child with acute myeloid leukemia.

This clonotype was picked up many times. Here the CDR3 DNA reads TGCGCCAGCAGCTTGGTTGCGACAGGGGTCAATGAGCAGTTCTTC. This encodes CASSLVATGVNEQFF. The V call is TRBV5-1, the J call TRBJ2-1, with 8 bases aligning to TRBD1. The CDR3 is 15 amino acids. With V trimmed by 0 bases and J by 6 bases, 5 bases remained unmatched. Germline loops: CDR1 SGHRS, CDR2 YFSETQ.

This clonotype appeared a few times. The chain carries TRBV29-1 and TRBJ2-3; D is undetermined. The CDR3 consists of 13 residues. CDR1 SQVTM and CDR2 ANQGSEA come from the germline V gene. Trimming shortened V by 2 bases and J by 2 bases, and 8 bases separated the two germline ends. CDR3 in DNA: TGCAGCGTTGAACATGGAAACACAGATACGCAGTATTTT. Amino acid sequence: CSVEHGNTDTQYF.

The genes are TRBV12-3 or TRBV12-4 and TRBJ1-4, with a weak D call TRBD1 (5 bases). The CDR3 runs to 13 residues. Deletions cut 0 bases from V and 7 bases from J, with 6 bases between. The CDR3 bases are TGTGCCAGCAGTTTAGCGAGGGGTGAAAAACTGTTTTTT. The encoded protein is CASSLARGEKLFF.

This clonotype was observed a few times. The chain recombines TRBV27 with TRBJ2-5, with TRBD2 matching 12 bases. This CDR3 contains 13 residues. V shed 7 bases and J 5 bases; nucleotides not matched to a gene: 2. CDR1 MNHEY and CDR2 SMNVEV come from the germline V gene (reference sequence). CDR3 sequence (DNA): TGTGCCAGCAAGCTAGCGGGGGGGGAGACCCAGTACTTC. Its protein is CASKLAGGETQYF.

The chain carries TRBV28 and TRBJ2-2, with D tentatively TRBD2 (5 bases). CDR1 is MDHEN and CDR2 is SYDVKM in the germline V gene. V dropped 6 bases and J dropped 6 bases, with 11 bases sitting between them. The CDR3 covers 13 residues. Here the CDR3 reads CASRQPEAGELFF. The CDR3 nucleotides are TGTGCCAGCAGGCAGCCGGAGGCCGGGGAGCTGTTTTTT.

The chain carries TRBV20-1 and TRBJ1-4, with no clear D. The length of the CDR3 is 15 residues. CDR1 and CDR2 (germline): DFQATT, SNEGSKA (reference sequence). V lost 4 bases to trimming and J lost 0 bases, with 12 bases between them. In DNA, the CDR3 is TGCAGTGCTACTCCTAACCTTGCAACTAATGAAAAACTGTTTTTT. Its protein product is CSATPNLATNEKLFF.

The chain has TRBV6-2 or TRBV6-3 and TRBJ2-1; the D gene could be TRBD1 or TRBD2 (5 bases each). The V and J ends lost 6 bases and 5 bases respectively, with 14 bases between them. Germline loops: CDR1 MNHEY, CDR2 SVGEGT. This CDR3 comprises 14 residues. The CDR3 sequence is CASSSSGTNNEQFF. Written as DNA, the CDR3 is TGTGCCAGCAGCTCTTCCGGGACGAACAATGAGCAGTTCTTC.

This chain joins TRBV7-3 and TRBJ2-6; D uncertain. V shed 5 bases and J shed 3 bases, with 5 bases lying between them. There are 13 residues in the CDR3. Germline CDR1 reads SGHTA; CDR2 reads FQGTGA. The CDR3 DNA is TGTGCCAGCAGCCCCGATGGGGCCAACGTCCTGACTTTC. This sequence encodes CASSPDGANVLTF.

This clonotype was detected many times. V usage is TRBV20-1 and J usage is TRBJ2-1; no reliable D call. The CDR3 spans 18 residues. Germline assignment: CDR1 DFQATT and CDR2 SNEGSKA (reference sequence). V dropped 1 base and J dropped 1 base, with 20 bases sitting between them. CDR3 nucleotide sequence: TGCAGTGCTAGAGTGTTTAAGGACGCCTTCGGATCCTACAATGAGCAGTTCTTC. Amino acid sequence: CSARVFKDAFGSYNEQFF.

Many counts were recorded for this clonotype. The chain is built from TRBV27 and TRBJ2-7, with D perhaps being TRBD1 or TRBD2 (5 bases each). Trimming pared 2 bases from V and 4 bases from J, leaving 12 bases between. The CDR3 covers 14 residues. The germline V gene has CDR1 MNHEY and CDR2 SMNVEV (reference sequence). The chain's CDR3 is CASSLVGTSYEQYF. CDR3 coding DNA: TGTGCCAGCAGTTTAGTGGGGACCTCTTACGAGCAGTACTTC.

This clonotype came up many times. The chain combines TRBV5-1 with TRBJ1-1; tentatively, D is TRBD1 (6 bases). Germline V gives CDR1 SGHRS, CDR2 YFSETQ. Trimming stripped 5 bases from V and 2 bases from J, with 13 bases between. This CDR3 region has 14 residues. CDR3 nucleotide sequence: TGCGCCAGCAGTTCCGGGACACCCAACACTGAAGCTTTCTTT. Its protein product is CASSSGTPNTEAFF.

This clonotype came up many times. The rearrangement links TRBV12-3 or TRBV12-4 to TRBJ2-3; a possible D gene is TRBD2 (5 bases). The CDR3 extends over 15 amino acids. V dropped 1 base and J dropped 3 bases, with 11 bases sitting between them. For the CDR3, the DNA is TGTGCCAGCAGTTTAGGTGGGAGAGGGACAGATACGCAGTATTTT. It specifies CASSLGGRGTDTQYF.

This clonotype was detected only a few times. This chain connects TRBV20-1 to TRBJ2-7; 12 bases match TRBD2. The CDR3 loop spans 16 amino acids. The J segment lost 6 bases and the V segment lost 6 bases, leaving 15 bases of the junction unmatched. Germline V gives CDR1 DFQATT, CDR2 SNEGSKA (reference sequence). The CDR3 DNA sequence: TGCAGTGCGGGGACTAGCGGGTCGTTGCGTTTGTCCGAGCAGTACTTC. Its protein is CSAGTSGSLRLSEQYF.